This entry features one TCR beta chain sequence. The junction had 6 bases not matched to a gene; V was cut back by 6 bases and J by 7 bases. The germline V gene has CDR1 MDHEN and CDR2 SYDVKM. The CDR3 contains 14 residues. The authors prepared the TCRbeta library with unique molecular identifiers. Each CDR3 protein is one row after TCRdb ran MiXCR on the PCR reads. The sample carries 500,000 to 650,000 distinct CDR3 sequences, approximately 10% recorded once. This specimen comes from a study of T-cell reconstitution after alpha-beta-depleted transplantation in children. This rearrangement joins TRBV28 to TRBJ1-3, with TRBD1 matching 10 bases. This clonotype was sampled from a female patient between 2 and 15 years old who had a stem cell transplant for aplastic anemia, so the T cells may come from the graft donor. Sequenced material: PBMCs, mostly from graft donor cells, taken 180 days after TCRalphabeta/CD19-depleted stem cell transplant. The CDR3 protein is CASRAGQGVNTIYF. In nucleotides, the CDR3 is TGTGCCAGCAGGGCTGGACAGGGGGTTAACACCATATATTTT.